Presented here are 15 T cell receptor beta chains from one specimen sequenced in a study of blood T cell repertoires in COVID-19. Generated by immunoSEQ multiplex PCR, the TCRdb table keeps only in-frame clones and is missing some. The data show some 180,000 clones, 85% to 90% seen once. Sequencing input: PBMCs or T cells enriched from blood (not recorded which). These receptors were obtained from a woman in her 40s in a cohort exposed to, infected with or recovered from COVID-19 (not recorded which).

This chain joins TRBV11-2 and TRBJ2-1; 10 nucleotides line up with TRBD2. From germline, CDR1 is SGHAT and CDR2 FQNNGV. The CDR3 consists of 15 residues. With V trimmed by 3 bases and J by 4 bases, 3 bases remained unmatched. The CDR3 spells CASSLVAGGYNEQFF. The DNA of the CDR3 is TGTGCCAGCAGCTTGGTAGCGGGGGGATACAATGAGCAGTTCTTC.

This clone was counted once. V gene TRBV9 combines with J gene TRBJ2-3, with 14 bases fitting TRBD2. This CDR3 comprises 17 residues. Trimming removed 2 bases from V and 1 base from J; junction bases left unmatched: 3. CDR1 and CDR2 from the germline V gene are SGDLS and YYNGEE. The CDR3 DNA follows: TGTGCCAGCAGCGTCGGGACTAGCGGGAGTGGCACAGATACGCAGTATTTT. Residues: CASSVGTSGSGTDTQYF.

The J gene is TRBJ1-1, the V gene TRBV14; 8 nucleotides line up with TRBD1. Germline V CDR1 and CDR2: SGHDN, FVKESK. CDR3 length: 13 amino acids. With 4 bases clipped from V and 8 bases from J, the junction kept 6 bases outside the gene matches. CDR3 sequence reads: CASSRAGGGEAFF. The CDR3, as DNA: TGTGCCAGCAGCCGGGCAGGGGGCGGGGAAGCTTTCTTT.

The chain is built from TRBV5-8 and TRBJ2-3; the D gene is possibly TRBD1 (6 bases). V lost 2 bases, J lost 2 bases, and 15 bases lay in between. Looked up from germline, CDR1 is SGHTS and CDR2 is YDEGEE. There are 16 residues in the CDR3. The CDR3 sequence is CASSFRVGTHTDTQYF. As DNA, the CDR3 is TGTGCCAGCAGCTTCAGGGTGGGGACACACACAGATACGCAGTATTTT. Combining the CDR3 with reference TRBV5-8 and TRBJ2-3 gives the whole variable domain EAGVTQSPTHLIKTRGQQATLRCSPISGHTSVYWYQQALGLGLQFLLWYDEGEERNRGNFPPRFSGRQFPNYSSELNVNALELEDSALYLCASSFRVGTHTDTQYFGPGTRLTVL.

This chain joins TRBV4-3 and TRBJ2-7; TRBD1 matches 7 bases. Trimming took 3 bases from V and 2 from J; bases not matched to a gene: 4. Germline V lookup: CDR1 LGHNA, CDR2 YSLEER. This CDR3 is 14 amino acids long. This CDR3 reads CASSQGQFAYEQYF. CDR3 nucleotides: TGCGCCAGCAGCCAGGGACAGTTTGCCTACGAGCAGTACTTC.

This rearrangement joins TRBV6-6 to TRBJ2-7, with 13 bases that match TRBD2. This CDR3 region has 17 residues. Germline CDR1 reads MNHNY; CDR2 reads SVGAGI (reference sequence). J lost 6 bases, V lost 5 bases, and 13 bases had no gene match. The CDR3 DNA sequence: TGTGCCAGCAGTCGACTAGCGGGGGGCCCGGGGGCCCTCGAGCAGTACTTC. It yields the protein CASSRLAGGPGALEQYF.

The chain combines TRBV7-2 with TRBJ1-3; D is unresolved. V lost 0 bases to trimming and J lost 3 bases, with 9 bases between them. Looked up from germline, CDR1 is SGHTA and CDR2 is FQGNSA. The length of the CDR3 is 15 residues. CDR3 DNA sequence: TGTGCCAGCAGCTTAGCCCAGGTCTTTGGAAACACCATATATTTT. This translates into CASSLAQVFGNTIYF.

The rearrangement links TRBV4-1 to TRBJ2-1, with 14 bases fitting TRBD2. V shed 4 bases and J 0 bases; nucleotides not matched to a gene: 14. CDR1 and CDR2 from the germline V gene are MGHRA and YSYEKL. The CDR3 has 21 amino acids. CDR3 region: CASSPRPGTSGGPSSYNEQFF. The CDR3, as DNA: TGCGCCAGCAGCCCGCGACCCGGGACTAGCGGGGGCCCGAGCTCCTACAATGAGCAGTTCTTC.

V is TRBV3-1 (or the pseudogene TRBV3-2) and J is TRBJ1-1, with D uncertain. V was cut by 7 bases and J by 0 bases, with 15 bases left in between. This CDR3 region has 15 residues. Looked up from germline, CDR1 is LGHDT and CDR2 is YNNKEL (reference sequence). The CDR3 spells CASTHLGEMNTEAFF. The CDR3, as DNA: TGTGCCAGCACCCACCTCGGGGAAATGAACACTGAAGCTTTCTTT.

This chain joins TRBV7-9 and TRBJ2-3, with D possibly TRBD2 on 6 matching bases. This CDR3 contains 17 residues. The V gene's germline CDR1 is SEHNR and CDR2 FQNEAQ (reference sequence). V lost 1 base to trimming and J lost 3 bases, with 17 bases between them. The CDR3 DNA is TGTGCCAGCAGCTTAGGGCACTCTTGGGACTCGACAGATACGCAGTATTTT. Residues: CASSLGHSWDSTDTQYF.

The V and J genes are TRBV19 and TRBJ2-7; possible D gene TRBD1, 6 bases. Per the germline V gene, CDR1 is LNHDA and CDR2 is SQIVND (reference sequence). The CDR3 loop spans 10 amino acids. V lost 11 bases, J lost 6 bases, and 11 bases lay in between. The CDR3 sequence is CAAGRGEQYF. The DNA of the CDR3 is TGTGCCGCCGGCAGGGGCGAGCAGTACTTC.

This clone was detected only once. CDR3 sequence (DNA): TGCGCCAGCAGCCAACTAGAGACAGGGCCCTACGAGCAGTACTTC. Protein product: CASSQLETGPYEQYF. The chain has TRBV4-1 and TRBJ2-7; TRBD1 agrees at 7 bases. Germline V gene data show CDR1 as MGHRA and CDR2 as YSYEKL. The trim removed 2 bases at V and 2 bases at J, leaving 6 bases unmatched. The CDR3 length is 15 residues.

This clone showed up many times. The sample carries other DNA sequences with the same CDR3. This chain links TRBV7-9 with TRBJ2-7; 7 positions agree with TRBD1. The CDR3 is 13 amino acids. Germline trimming cut 5 bases from V and 4 bases from J; bases unmatched to any gene: 5. From germline, CDR1 is SEHNR and CDR2 FQNEAQ (reference sequence). The CDR3 DNA follows: TGTGCCAGCAGCCCGGGACAGTTTTACGAGCAGTACTTC. This codes for CASSPGQFYEQYF.

In regard to this clone: The same CDR3 arises from other DNA sequences in this sample as well. The J gene is TRBJ1-2, the V gene TRBV29-1; TRBD1 matches at 7 bases. This CDR3 has 13 residues. Trimming cost V 2 bases and J 4 bases; bases outside gene matches: 4. In germline, CDR1 is SQVTM, CDR2 ANQGSEA. The CDR3 region is CSVERQGPYGYTF. For the CDR3, the DNA is TGCAGCGTTGAACGACAGGGACCCTATGGCTACACCTTC.

This chain connects TRBV28 to TRBJ1-1, with 7 bases fitting TRBD1. The CDR3 spans 15 residues. Germline loops: CDR1 MDHEN, CDR2 SYDVKM. Trimming took 5 bases from V and 1 from J; bases not matched to a gene: 7. The CDR3 loop is CASSPRPGGNTEAFF. The CDR3 bases are TGTGCCAGCAGTCCCCGGCCAGGGGGGAACACTGAAGCTTTCTTT.